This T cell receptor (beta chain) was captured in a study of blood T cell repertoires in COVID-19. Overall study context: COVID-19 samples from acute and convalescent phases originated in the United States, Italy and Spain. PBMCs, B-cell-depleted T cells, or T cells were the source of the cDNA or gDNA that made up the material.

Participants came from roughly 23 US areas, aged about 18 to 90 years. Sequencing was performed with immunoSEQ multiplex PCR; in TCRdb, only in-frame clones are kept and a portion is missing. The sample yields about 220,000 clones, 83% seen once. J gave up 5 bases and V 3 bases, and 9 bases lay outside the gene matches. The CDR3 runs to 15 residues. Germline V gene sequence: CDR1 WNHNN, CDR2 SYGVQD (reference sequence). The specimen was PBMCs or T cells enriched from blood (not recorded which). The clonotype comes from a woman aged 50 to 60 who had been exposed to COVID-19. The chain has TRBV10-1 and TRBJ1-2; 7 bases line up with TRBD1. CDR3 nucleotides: TGCGCCAGCAGTGATTCCGGGACAGACTCATATGGCTACACCTTC. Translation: CASSDSGTDSYGYTF.